The rows below give T cell receptor beta chains drawn from one sample of a study of T cell responses to AZD1222 COVID-19 vaccine. This table comes from immunoSEQ multiplex PCR, and its TCRdb copy is limited to in-frame clones, with some not included. The sample records 50,000 to 70,000 clones, approximately 86% being singletons. The input for sequencing was peripheral blood, taken 28 days after the second AZD1222 dose. All receptors derive from an adult who received the AZD1222 COVID-19 vaccine. The conserved cysteine and the conserved F or W are not part of the CDR3 here.

V | CDR3
TRBV6-4 | ASSSGGRSSPLH
TRBV11-3 | ASSRRDRGSNTGELF
TRBV18 | ASSPQYEQY
TRBV5-5 | ASTQGSTYEQY
TRBV5-1 | ASSSGLSHNEQF
TRBV7-2 | ASSLAAGGYGYT
TRBV6-2/TRBV6-3 | ASSREWQGESEQY
TRBV5-1 | ASSLTYLDYEQY
TRBV6-5 | ASSRQQGANTEAF
TRBV5-1 | ASSPGRKSSYNEQF
TRBV6-5 | ASSSQGARSAPLH
TRBV6-6 | ASSLRGTGRNEKLF
TRBV29-1 | SVTGVPDTQY
TRBV28 | ASSLPQRGLF
TRBV7-9 | ASSRDSYGYT
TRBV27 | ASSAGGGTGANVLT
TRBV30 | AWSPGLELPQY
TRBV5-4 | ASSLDENEQF
TRBV5-6 | ASSLFAAGNTIY
TRBV6-5 | ASSYSDTGDNQPQH
TRBV18 | ASSSTGFGGNTEAF
TRBV6-5 | ASSYSTGANYGYT
TRBV19 | ASSIEAGPYGYT
TRBV7-8 | ASSLNQYNEQF
TRBV6-5 | ASSNLYGYT
TRBV5-8 | ASSLFQGVYGYT
TRBV6-1 | ASSALGTSGSFSYNEQF
TRBV19 | ASSGSDGRRPSNTEAF
TRBV5-1 | ASSSGTGGFYEQY
TRBV14 | ASSQSAGAGELF
TRBV7-8 | ASSLRPGQTQETQY
TRBV5-1 | ASSLTPTDTDTQY
TRBV6-6 | ASSYSGTGSPYEQY
TRBV10-2 | ASSDAATGSEKLF
TRBV30 | AWTKTGGPLEQY
TRBV24-1 | ATSDPGLAGLNEQF
TRBV2 | ASSETAANEKLF
TRBV7-2 | ASSPAAGGRVQPQH
TRBV28 | ASSQSGTGAYEQY
TRBV11-2 | ASSLRTGEINYGYT
TRBV6-5 | ASSQGQGLTEAF
TRBV2 | ASSEGVGSEQY
TRBV7-2 | ASSLALSASGRRGFSEQF
TRBV28 | ASRGGPNTGELF
TRBV5-1 | ASRYRDRSGETQY
TRBV6-6 | ASSYLTSRTDYGYT
TRBV25-1 | ASMGQGEGTEAF
TRBV4-2 | ASSPGTGETNSGANVLT
TRBV28 | ASSLFRKGEIKGQY
TRBV5-1 | ASSLGGTGLNYGYT